The 8 T cell receptor beta chains listed next were all sequenced from one sample in a study of T cell changes during pregnancy in multiple sclerosis. TCRdb's copy holds only in-frame clones and misses some; the assay was immunoSEQ multiplex PCR. The sample consists of some 85,000 clones, 85% to 95% of them appearing once. This specimen consisted of peripheral blood, obtained in the third trimester of pregnancy. The receptor source for this set is a female donor with multiple sclerosis, enrolled in a pregnancy study.

The J gene is TRBJ2-4, the V gene TRBV5-1; no reliable D call. The V and J ends lost 4 bases and 0 bases respectively, with 8 bases between them. The CDR3 sequence is 14 residues long. CDR1 is SGHRS and CDR2 is YFSETQ in the germline V gene. This CDR3 reads CASSNLLAKNIQYF. The CDR3 DNA reads as TGCGCCAGCAGCAACCTACTAGCCAAAAACATTCAGTACTTC.

The chain combines TRBV19 with TRBJ2-7; TRBD2 matches at 10 bases. V lost 1 base, J lost 6 bases, and 6 bases stayed unmatched. The CDR3 totals 15 residues. Germline CDR1 reads LNHDA; CDR2 reads SQIVND (reference sequence). CDR3 sequence (DNA): TGTGCCAGTAGTATAGGGGCTAGCGGGAGATCCGAGCAGTACTTC. It encodes CASSIGASGRSEQYF.

This chain uses TRBV7-6 with TRBJ2-7; 8 bases match TRBD2. Germline CDR1 reads SGHVS; CDR2 reads FNYEAQ. V dropped 3 bases and J dropped 3; count of bases not matched to a gene: 7. The CDR3 is 15 residues long. CDR3 residues: CASSFRTGTSYEQYF. The CDR3 nucleotides are TGTGCCAGCAGCTTCCGTACCGGGACTAGCTACGAGCAGTACTTC.

This rearrangement joins TRBV12-5 to TRBJ1-1; D gene unclear. The CDR3 contains 13 residues. CDR1 and CDR2 from the germline V gene are LGHNT and FRNRAP. The V gene lost 7 bases and the J gene lost 0 bases, with 9 bases spanning the gap. The DNA of the CDR3 is TGTGCTAGTGCCCTCTCGGTGAACACTGAAGCTTTCTTT. This gives the protein CASALSVNTEAFF.

The V gene is TRBV11-1, the J gene TRBJ2-1, with 7 bases matching TRBD2. Germline assignment: CDR1 SGHAT and CDR2 FQDESV (reference sequence). The CDR3 sequence is 17 residues long. The V and J ends lost 6 bases and 5 bases, in that order; junction bases with no gene match: 16. CDR3 loop: CASSFSGWSSGNNEQFF. The CDR3 coding sequence is TGTGCCAGCAGTTTTAGCGGGTGGTCTAGCGGTAACAATGAGCAGTTCTTC.

The V and J genes are TRBV30 and TRBJ1-4; 9 bases are shared with TRBD1. This CDR3 is built from 15 residues. V lost 0 bases and J lost 6; bases outside the gene matches: 5. Germline assignment: CDR1 GTSNPN and CDR2 SVGIG (reference sequence). CDR3 in amino acids: CAWSVLDRGDEKLFF. The CDR3 DNA sequence: TGTGCCTGGAGTGTACTAGACAGGGGGGATGAAAAACTGTTTTTT. Complete variable domain (other parts from reference TRBV30 and TRBJ1-4): SQTIHQWPATLVQPVGSPLSLECTVEGTSNPNLYWYRQAAGRGLQLLFYSVGIGQISSEVPQNLSASRPQDRQFILSSKKLLLSDSGFYLCAWSVLDRGDEKLFFGSGTQLSVL.

The gene calls are TRBV12-5 and TRBJ2-7, with 8 bases fitting TRBD1. CDR3 length equals 17 residues. Germline V gives CDR1 LGHNT, CDR2 FRNRAP. With V trimmed by 0 bases and J by 0 bases, 7 bases remained unmatched. The CDR3 reads CASGLVLGDRFSYEQYF. The CDR3, as DNA: TGTGCTAGTGGTTTGGTACTGGGGGACAGGTTCTCCTACGAGCAGTACTTC. Together with reference TRBV12-5 and TRBJ2-7, the CDR3 gives the full variable domain: DARVTQTPRHKVTEMGQEVTMRCQPILGHNTVFWYRQTMMQGLELLAYFRNRAPLDDSGMPKDRFSAEMPDATLATLKIQPSEPRDSAVYFCASGLVLGDRFSYEQYFGPGTRLTVT.

The chain has TRBV27 and TRBJ2-3, with TRBD1 identical over 7 bases. In germline, CDR1 is MNHEY, CDR2 SMNVEV (reference sequence). Trimming removed 5 bases from V and 2 bases from J; junction bases left unmatched: 13. The CDR3 contains 17 residues. The CDR3 nucleotides are TGTGCCAGCAGTACCTTGACAGGGCCATCCCTCACAGATACGCAGTATTTT. This sequence encodes CASSTLTGPSLTDTQYF.